This TCR beta chain came from a study of cytomegalovirus exposure and HLA in healthy donors (TCRdb year 2017). For context, the study as a whole: In an earlier analysis of under 600 of the donors, approximately 260 Gb of sequence data and about 110 million unique TCR beta sequences from about 190 million T cells were reported. A later genetic analysis took genome-wide SNP genotypes for about three fifths of the 666 donors and used that subset as a discovery cohort. In addition to the first cohort of roughly 700 subjects, a separate validation cohort of over 90 different subjects was used. Five DR-DQ haplotypes were treated as single units for association and clustering because of strong linkage in the cohort. Both class I and class II loci were covered by HLA typing, at four-digit resolution. In the later analysis, no new phenotypic data were used to find candidate immune exposures; instead, reliance was placed on TCR beta sequences and their occurrence across donors. The number of donors typed differed by locus, with 629-630 for A, B, C, DRB1 and DQB1, around 560 for DQA1, 606 for DPA1, and 400 to 490 for DPB1. An early release that covered 500 to 800 HLA-typed donors contained approximately 300 gigabases of sequencing data and tens of millions of unique TCR sequences. Among the approximately 400 genotyped donors, 75% to 90% belonged to the genetic ancestry cluster associated with self-reported Caucasian donors. To predict cytomegalovirus infection status, the study combined high-throughput TCR immunosequencing, statistical association of individual TCRs with disease status, and machine learning. Every discovery cohort repertoire had been produced on one sequencing platform. The study aimed to test whether signatures of past pathogen exposure could be identified by cataloging public T cell receptors. An earlier analysis of several hundred of the donors applied high-throughput TCR beta sequencing to assess whether each TCR beta V gene segment acted as functional or pseudogenic. Donor age, sex, ethnicity and CMV serostatus were compiled together with the repertoire data. Among some 400 genotyped donors of the cohort, an average of about 240,000 unique TCR beta nucleotide sequences were sequenced per donor, roughly a sixth of them non-productive. In a later analysis, previously published TCR beta repertoires from about 640 donors were re-analyzed and high-resolution HLA genotyping was added so that TCR occurrence patterns could be studied. Using immunosequencing, the study profiled T cell repertoires from 550 to 750 subjects and related those repertoires to cytomegalovirus serostatus.

V and J are truncated by 10 bases and 0 bases respectively, leaving an intervening sequence of 12 bases. CDR1 and CDR2, per the germline V gene, are SNHLY and FYNNEI. The CDR3 goes from the cysteine to the phenylalanine over 13 residues. CDR3 DNA only is kept here, 39 bases in frame from base 1. Libraries were constructed by the immunoSEQ multiplex PCR assay. For the multiplex PCR, a mixture combining 60 forward primers for TCR Vbeta segments and 13 reverse primers for TCR Jbeta segments was used. The CDR3 region of rearranged TCR beta genes was amplified from genomic DNA by a multiplex PCR assay. The amplified TCR beta libraries were sequenced on the Illumina HiSeq System as 87-base-pair reads. In the source study's methods: A later analysis counted about 80 million unique TCR beta chains across the 500 to 850 repertoires, and roughly 10 million of these chains were shared by at least two donors. Raw reads were error-corrected and collapsed into unique sequences by a nearest-neighbor algorithm in which closely related sequences were merged to remove PCR and sequencing errors. Alignment of CDR3 sequences to IMGT reference sequences was used to assign V, D and J gene segments. For a sequence to be retained, a match of at least six nucleotides was required to both a V gene segment and a J gene segment. A rearrangement counted as productive if the CDR3 had no stop codons and remained in frame with V and J, and every other rearrangement counted as non-productive. Following IMGT convention, CDR3 was defined as the stretch from the second conserved V-encoded cysteine to the conserved J-encoded phenylalanine. The earlier analysis of around 640 of the donors excluded sequences that lacked an unambiguous match to a single V gene segment. In an earlier analysis of 587 of the donors, a V segment was called functional when productive rearrangements were above 56.7%, and segregating when the standard deviation between donors exceeded 5%. A statistical classification framework was built for diagnosing cytomegalovirus status from the catalog of TCR beta chain sequences. A later analysis assigned V and J genes by comparing TCR nucleotide sequences with IMGT/GENE-DB human TR gene sequences. In a later analysis, CDR3 sequences and most-parsimonious VDJ recombination scenarios were assigned using the TCRdist pipeline. In a later analysis, each TCR beta chain was defined by its CDR3 amino acid sequence together with its V-gene family, and reads without a unique V-gene family were excluded. In a later analysis, approximately 640 highly shared, low-generation-probability nucleotide sequences were removed to address suspected cross-contamination and a sequencing artifact. In a later analysis, a clonal expansion index was calculated for each public chain from normalized within-repertoire ranks of inferred template counts. In a later analysis, generation probabilities were computed with a VDJ recombination model fitted to out-of-frame rearrangements, and the resulting probabilities were checked against IGoR. Hypergeometric tests were used in a later analysis to score TCR-TCR, TCR-HLA and TCR-CMV co-occurrence, with a repertoire-size bias correction applied to the TCR pairs. In a later analysis, false discovery rates were estimated by permuting HLA or CMV assignments 20 times. In a later analysis, co-occurring TCRs were grouped with DBSCAN, and TCRdist sequence similarity was added when clustering was performed within HLA-allele-positive subsets. For co-occurrence clustering, repertoires with fewer than 30,000 or more than 120,000 public chains were excluded, along with roughly 5 repertoires with anomalous nucleotide sharing. What TCRdb holds here is the immuneACCESS table cut down to in-frame rearrangements. Part of the clones is not present; checked against another copy, under half of the missing clones reflect an unresolved V gene, and the others are unexplained. V, J and clone size are taken as reported in that table, and D and trimming were inferred from the DNA itself. The sample has about 190,000 clones on record, around 85% of them singletons. Together, the top ten hold around 4% of the sample.

The study at large found these results: The earlier analysis of 587 of the donors excluded seventeen rarely observed V segments, including chromosome 9 orphons, because counts were too low. In an earlier analysis of around 600 of the donors, most TCR beta V segments were observed in productive rearrangements about 87% or about 30% of the time, broadly matching IMGT annotations. Sequencing depth was assumed to be roughly uniform across donors in the presence/absence analyses, though that assumption may not hold. Most TCR sequences were observed very rarely across donors, whereas some public TCRs were present in many individuals. Because some donors lacked HLA typing at each locus, the association tests relied only on the typed subset. The 87-base-pair reads could not distinguish some IMGT-functional V segments, including TRBV6-2 and TRBV6-3, so those segments were excluded. Correlated functional status among segregating V segments might reflect linkage disequilibrium, but an unknown experimental factor could not be ruled out. Cytomegalovirus status was reported to be diagnosed by the classifier with high specificity and sensitivity in both the original and validation cohorts. When HLA alleles, especially DR and DQ, strongly co-occurred, TCR associations were difficult to assign to individual alleles. An association between a missense DCLRE1C variant and V-gene and J-gene trimming of TCR beta chains was found in a later genetic analysis and replicated in an independent cohort. In a later analysis, several top co-occurrence clusters were reported to appear linked to parvovirus B19, influenza, CMV and Epstein-Barr virus. In a later analysis, TCR association rates were found to vary across HLA loci, with the most associated TCRs seen for DRB1 alleles and the fewest for HLA-C alleles. In vitro tests confirmed that three of the cytomegalovirus-associated TCR beta chains recognize cytomegalovirus antigens. For the cohort, immune exposure information was limited to CMV serostatus. In a later analysis, HLA-associated TCR beta chains were found to be more clonally expanded and to have lower generation probabilities than equally common non-associated chains. A further reported finding was that TCR beta sequences accurately predicted the HLA-A and HLA-B alleles for most subjects in the first cohort. In a later analysis, most CMV-associated TCR beta chains were found to appear HLA-restricted, with HLA associations seemingly driven largely by CMV exposure. The study gave a list of under 200 TCR beta chains associated with cytomegalovirus. In a later genetic analysis, fewer N-insertions in productive TCRs were reported among donors in an Asian-associated ancestry cluster than the roughly 700-donor mean. A later analysis associated 16,951 TCR beta sequences with specific HLA alleles at a false discovery rate of 0.05. According to the authors, the approach could potentially be generalized to other disease states and immunological phenotypes. In this cohort, only TCR beta chains were sequenced, and detectable features were limited by the absence of alpha or paired-chain data. A cluster of highly shared sequence variants was judged likely to represent a technical artifact of the sequencing pipeline.

Remarks on this clone: The clone's antigen remains unknown. One base away there is no much larger clone; base qualities are not given.

In total, roughly 670 healthy bone marrow donors made up the cohort. At the time of sampling, all cohort members were nominally healthy, though unrecorded immune exposures were likely present. The donor was CMV seronegative and was included in the group of around 320 seronegative cohort members. Every donor gave a peripheral blood sample, and the peripheral blood mononuclear cells from that sample were used for TCR beta sequencing. Genomic DNA was extracted from the blood cell samples with the Qiagen DNeasy Blood Extraction Kit. Sequences were obtained from PBMCs. The chain is made from TRBV2 and TRBJ1-1; a tentative D match to TRBD1 spans 6 bases. The receptor's source is a man aged 45-65 years in good health and CMV-seronegative. The DNA is as follows: TGTGCCACTCAGGGGTCCCTGAACACTGAAGCTTTCTTT. Its coded protein is CATQGSLNTEAFF.